These 20 T cell receptor beta chains were all obtained from the same sample, sequenced in a study of control samples from healthy donors and cancer patients. The method was immunoSEQ multiplex PCR; TCRdb's version includes in-frame clones alone and lacks a portion of them. This table holds some 95,000 clones, 88% found once. Sequenced material: blood. Source of these receptors: a man aged 25-45 years in good health.

This clone was found once. The genes are TRBV24-1 and TRBJ2-7; D is unresolved. Trimming took off 5 bases at V and 1 base at J, with 8 bases between the two ends. The CDR3 has 13 amino acids. Germline CDR1 and CDR2: KGHDR and SFDVKD. Here the CDR3 DNA reads TGTGCCACCAGTGCTCAGGATTCCTACGAGCAGTACTTC. Protein product: CATSAQDSYEQYF.

This rearrangement joins TRBV6-5 to TRBJ1-1; tentatively, D is TRBD1 (5 bases). This CDR3 is built from 13 residues. CDR1 is MNHEY and CDR2 is SVGAGI in the germline V gene. V lost 6 bases and J lost 4, with 12 bases in between. The CDR3 nucleotides are TGTGCCAGCAGCCGCTCAGGGAGCACTGAAGCTTTCTTT. It is translated as CASSRSGSTEAFF.

The rearrangement joins TRBV7-3 to TRBJ2-3, with unresolved D. Germline CDR1 and CDR2: SGHTA and FQGTGA. V dropped 5 bases and J dropped 4 bases, with 19 bases sitting between them. The CDR3 sequence is 16 residues long. In DNA, the CDR3 is TGTGCCAGCAGCCCAAGACCGACAACGGTACCAGATACGCAGTATTTT. Protein sequence: CASSPRPTTVPDTQYF.

This sequence joins TRBV29-1 and TRBJ2-3; 11 nucleotides match TRBD2. This CDR3 region has 14 residues. Unmatched junction bases numbered 2, after V lost 4 bases and J lost 2 bases. In germline, CDR1 is SQVTM, CDR2 ANQGSEA. This CDR3 reads CSVGGLAVTDTQYF. CDR3 nucleotide sequence: TGCAGCGTTGGGGGACTAGCGGTCACAGATACGCAGTATTTT.

The rearrangement joins TRBV11-2 to TRBJ1-3; no clear D. Trimming shortened V by 5 bases and J by 7 bases, and 12 bases separated the two germline ends. CDR1 and CDR2 (germline): SGHAT, FQNNGV. The CDR3 loop spans 13 amino acids. CDR3 coding DNA: TGTGCCAGCAGCCCTCTGTCCGCCAACACCATATATTTT. As protein: CASSPLSANTIYF. Together with reference TRBV11-2 and TRBJ1-3, the CDR3 gives the full variable domain: EAGVAQSPRYKIIEKRQSVAFWCNPISGHATLYWYQQILGQGPKLLIQFQNNGVVDDSQLPKDRFSAERLKGVDSTLKIQPAKLEDSAVYLCASSPLSANTIYFGEGSWLTVV.

This clone was counted only a few times. The V gene is TRBV7-2, the J gene TRBJ2-5; D gene ambiguous. The V gene's germline CDR1 is SGHTA and CDR2 FQGNSA. This CDR3 has 12 amino acids. Trimming removed 4 bases at V and 8 bases at J, with 11 bases between. The CDR3 nucleotides are TGTGCCAGCAGCTCGGGCCCGGCCACCCAGTACTTC. This gives the protein CASSSGPATQYF.

CDR3 bases: TGTGCCAGCAGTGGGCAGGTCGACAATGAGCAGTTCTTC. Amino acids: CASSGQVDNEQFF. V gene TRBV25-1 combines with J gene TRBJ2-1; D is uncertain. The V gene's germline CDR1 is MGHDK and CDR2 SYGVNS. The germline V and J ends were trimmed by 4 bases and 5 bases, with 9 bases remaining between them. The CDR3 extends over 13 amino acids.

The chain couples TRBV4-2 to TRBJ1-1; D gene unclear. In germline, CDR1 is LGHNA, CDR2 YNFKEQ. Deletions cut 5 bases from V and 4 bases from J, with 11 bases between. The CDR3 sequence is 13 residues long. The CDR3 protein is CASSVVGGTEAFF. The CDR3 bases are TGTGCCAGCAGCGTCGTCGGAGGCACTGAAGCTTTCTTT.

This clone appeared a few times. The chain employs TRBV9 and TRBJ1-1, with D unresolved. Trimming left V 1 base short and J 3 bases short, with 10 bases between. Germline V CDR1 and CDR2: SGDLS, YYNGEE. The CDR3 spans 14 residues. The CDR3 loop is CASSVRHGDTEAFF. The CDR3 bases are TGTGCCAGCAGCGTACGTCACGGGGACACTGAAGCTTTCTTT. Full variable domain (rest looked up from reference TRBV9 and TRBJ1-1): DSGVTQTPKHLITATGQRVTLRCSPRSGDLSVYWYQQSLDQGLQFLIQYYNGEERAKGNILERFSAQQFPDLHSELNLSSLELGDSALYFCASSVRHGDTEAFFGQGTRLTVV.

The CDR3 reads CSVEMSNSYEQYF. DNA of the CDR3: TGCAGCGTTGAGATGAGTAACTCCTACGAGCAGTACTTC. The chain has TRBV29-1 and TRBJ2-7; D remains unclear. V was clipped by 3 bases and J by 0 bases, with 9 bases between them. The CDR3 spans 13 residues. Per germline, CDR1 SQVTM and CDR2 ANQGSEA.

The chain links TRBV28 to TRBJ1-1; 9 nucleotides match TRBD1. V dropped 1 base and J dropped 4; count of bases not matched to a gene: 7. CDR3 size: 16 residues. Germline loops: CDR1 MDHEN, CDR2 SYDVKM. The CDR3 nucleotides are TGTGCCAGCAGTTTATTGGTAGGACAGGGGATCACTGAAGCTTTCTTT. Its translation is CASSLLVGQGITEAFF.

As DNA, the CDR3 is TGTGCCAGCAGTGACGACCCCAGATATGGCTACACCTTC. This gives the protein CASSDDPRYGYTF. The V and J genes are TRBV6-4 and TRBJ1-2; no firm D call. CDR1 and CDR2 (germline): MRHNA, SNTAGT. The CDR3 has 13 residues. V lost 2 bases, J lost 5 bases, and 9 bases lay in between.

The sample holds a few counts of this clone. J is TRBJ1-4 and V is TRBV3-1 (or the pseudogene TRBV3-2); D perhaps matches TRBD1 (5 bases). CDR3 length: 16 amino acids. Between the trimmed V and J ends, which lost 4 bases and 8 bases, there was a span of 20 bases. The germline V gene encodes CDR1 LGHDT and CDR2 YNNKEL (reference sequence). CDR3 DNA: TGTGCCAGCAGCCTCCTAGGGGTGCAGGCCAAGGAAAAACTGTTTTTT. Translated, it gives CASSLLGVQAKEKLFF.

The V call is TRBV2, the J call TRBJ1-5, with TRBD1 matching over 7 bases. Trimming cost V 6 bases and J 1 base; bases outside gene matches: 18. The CDR3 sequence is 19 residues long. From germline, CDR1 is SNHLY and CDR2 FYNNEI. DNA of the CDR3: TGTGCCAGCAGCGAATCGGGACAGCCAACCGAGGGAAGCAATCAGCCCCAGCATTTT. Amino acid sequence: CASSESGQPTEGSNQPQHF.

J is TRBJ2-1 and V is TRBV7-9; tentative D call: TRBD2 (6 bases). V was cut by 5 bases and J by 5 bases, with 16 bases left in between. Per germline, CDR1 SEHNR and CDR2 FQNEAQ (reference sequence). This CDR3 comprises 15 residues. For the CDR3, the DNA is TGTGCCAGCAGCCTGGGACTGATCACAGACAATGAGCAGTTCTTC. It encodes CASSLGLITDNEQFF. The entire variable domain, with the rest obtained from reference TRBV7-9 and TRBJ2-1, is as follows: DTGVSQNPRHKITKRGQNVTFRCDPISEHNRLYWYRQTLGQGPEFLTYFQNEAQLEKSRLLSDRFSAERPKGSFSTLEIQRTEQGDSAMYLCASSLGLITDNEQFFGPGTRLTVL.

The gene calls are TRBV14 and TRBJ2-7, with TRBD1 as a possible D gene (6 bases). This CDR3 region has 14 residues. Germline assignment: CDR1 SGHDN and CDR2 FVKESK. V was trimmed by 3 bases and J by 5 bases, leaving 14 bases between them. CDR3: CASSHRYRDHEQYF. The CDR3 DNA sequence: TGTGCCAGCAGCCACCGGTACAGGGACCACGAGCAGTACTTC.

The chain links TRBV28 to TRBJ2-1; 14 bases are a match to TRBD2. Per germline, CDR1 MDHEN and CDR2 SYDVKM. With V trimmed by 5 bases and J by 2 bases, 8 bases remained unmatched. This CDR3 spans 18 amino acids. CDR3 sequence (DNA): TGTGCCAGCAGTAGGACTAGCGGGAGGAAGGGAACCTACAATGAGCAGTTCTTC. Protein: CASSRTSGRKGTYNEQFF.

The chain has TRBV4-2 and TRBJ2-1; 10 bases align to TRBD2. The trim removed 7 bases at V and 8 bases at J, leaving 20 bases unmatched. The germline CDR1 and CDR2 sequences are LGHNA and YNFKEQ. This CDR3 has 18 amino acids. The CDR3 here is CASTPGWTSGDPSHEQFF. CDR3 coding DNA: TGTGCCAGCACTCCAGGCTGGACTAGCGGTGACCCAAGCCATGAGCAGTTCTTC.

The rearrangement joins TRBV7-9 to TRBJ1-1; possibly TRBD1 for D (5 bases). V dropped 4 bases and J dropped 2 bases, with 11 bases sitting between them. CDR1 and CDR2 (germline): SEHNR, FQNEAQ (reference sequence). The CDR3 loop spans 14 amino acids. The CDR3 is CASSSFQGNTEAFF. CDR3 bases: TGTGCCAGCAGCTCTTTTCAGGGTAACACTGAAGCTTTCTTT.

This rearrangement joins TRBV6-1 to TRBJ1-6, with TRBD1 matching over 7 bases. Germline CDR1 and CDR2: MNHNS and SASEGT. Trimming at V came to 8 bases and at J to 9 bases, leaving 10 bases not matched to a gene. The CDR3 contains 14 residues. The CDR3 loop is CASGPGQSGSPLHF. The CDR3 DNA is TGTGCCAGCGGACCGGGACAGAGTGGTTCACCCCTCCACTTT.